The 27 T cell receptor beta chains listed next were all sequenced from one sample in a study of T cell responses to AZD1222 COVID-19 vaccine. Method: immunoSEQ multiplex PCR; TCRdb's copy keeps in-frame clones and lacks some. The sample consists of 55,000 to 70,000 clones, about 88% of them appearing once. This sample comprised peripheral blood, obtained on day 0 of AZD1222 vaccination. The receptor source for this set is an adult in good health.

This clone showed up just once. Other DNA sequences in the same sample also yield this CDR3. The V call is TRBV6-2 or TRBV6-3, the J call TRBJ1-5; D unclear. V lost 2 bases to trimming and J lost 0 bases, with 5 bases between them. The CDR3 contains 14 residues. Germline assignment: CDR1 MNHEY and CDR2 SVGEGT. The CDR3 nucleotides read TGTGCCAGCAGTTACCTTAATAGCAATCAGCCCCAGCATTTT. Amino acids: CASSYLNSNQPQHF.

This rearrangement joins TRBV21-1 to TRBJ1-1. TRBV21-1 counts as a pseudogene. This CDR3 region has 14 residues. CDR3 in amino acids: CASGTGGVDTEAFF. The DNA for the CDR3 is TGTGCCAGCGGCACGGGAGGGGTGGACACTGAAGCTTTCTTT.

CDR3 nucleotide sequence: TGTGCCAGCAGCTTGGTCGCTCAAGGAGATACGCAGTATTTT. Encoded protein: CASSLVAQGDTQYF. This rearrangement joins TRBV5-4 to TRBJ2-3; unclear D gene. Germline values: CDR1 SGHNT, CDR2 YYREEE (reference sequence). The CDR3 is made up of 14 amino acids. The V end was cut by 0 bases, the J end by 5 bases, with 10 bases between.

The chain couples TRBV4-2 to TRBJ2-1; 9 bases agree with TRBD2. Per the germline V gene, CDR1 is LGHNA and CDR2 is YNFKEQ. The ends lost 5 bases at V and 10 bases at J; junction bases unmatched: 15. CDR3 length: 16 residues. In nucleotides, the CDR3 is TGTGCCAGCAGCGATAGCGGGACTAGCTCAGCAAGAGAGCAGTTCTTC. Amino acid sequence: CASSDSGTSSAREQFF.

V and J are TRBV27 and TRBJ1-1; no clear D gene. The V end was cut by 5 bases, the J end by 1 base, with 11 bases between. The CDR3 has 14 residues. Looked up from germline, CDR1 is MNHEY and CDR2 is SMNVEV (reference sequence). CDR3 DNA: TGTGCCAGCAGTCGAAAAGGGAGGAACACTGAAGCTTTCTTT. It encodes CASSRKGRNTEAFF.

This clone was seen only a few times. The chain couples TRBV15 to TRBJ2-2; tentative D call: TRBD1 (6 bases). The CDR3 is 15 residues long. Trimming removed 3 bases from V and 1 base from J, with 9 bases in between. CDR1 and CDR2 (germline): LNHNV, YYDKDF (reference sequence). The CDR3 protein is CATSRETGNTGELFF. DNA of the CDR3: TGTGCCACCAGCAGGGAGACAGGGAACACCGGGGAGCTGTTTTTT. Full variable domain (outside the CDR3, taken from reference TRBV15 and TRBJ2-2): DAMVIQNPRYQVTQFGKPVTLSCSQTLNHNVMYWYQQKSSQAPKLLFHYYDKDFNNEADTPDNFQSRRPNTSFCFLDIRSPGLGDTAMYLCATSRETGNTGELFFGEGSRLTVL.

Comment on this clone: A read error may account for a junction end that differs from germline. Other DNA sequences within the sample encode an identical CDR3. The chain uses TRBV7-6 and TRBJ2-7; D ambiguous. Germline values: CDR1 SGHVS, CDR2 FNYEAQ. The CDR3 extends over 15 amino acids. The DNA of the CDR3 is TGTGCCAGCAGCTTAGCGACCAGCTCCTCCTATGAGCAGTACTTC. It codes for CASSLATSSSYEQYF.

This clone has a handful of counts. The chain joins TRBV6-4 to TRBJ2-2; TRBD2 matches at 11 bases. Germline values: CDR1 MRHNA, CDR2 SNTAGT. J lost 1 base, V lost 5 bases, and 3 bases had no gene match. The CDR3 is made up of 16 amino acids. CDR3 protein: CASSPGTSGNTGELFF. The DNA of the CDR3 is TGTGCCAGCAGTCCCGGGACTAGCGGGAACACCGGGGAGCTGTTTTTT.

The table lists this clone with a few counts. V and J are TRBV24-1 and TRBJ2-3, with no clear D. V lost 7 bases and J 2 bases, leaving 18 bases between the germline ends. CDR3 length: 16 residues. Germline values: CDR1 KGHDR, CDR2 SFDVKD. The CDR3 nucleotides are TGTGCCACCAGCCCCTGGTCGGCAGGACCCACAGATACGCAGTATTTT. It codes for CATSPWSAGPTDTQYF.

As DNA, the CDR3 is TGCGCCAGCAGCCCTGGGTTTAGCGGGAGGAGCACAGATACGCAGTATTTT. It translates to CASSPGFSGRSTDTQYF. The chain has TRBV4-1 and TRBJ2-3, with 10 bases aligning to TRBD2. V lost 4 bases and J lost 0; bases outside the gene matches: 7. This CDR3 spans 17 amino acids. The germline V gene encodes CDR1 MGHRA and CDR2 YSYEKL.

This chain links TRBV29-1 with TRBJ2-4; D is ambiguous. CDR3 size: 13 residues. V was cut by 4 bases and J by 4 bases, with 11 bases left in between. Per germline, CDR1 SQVTM and CDR2 ANQGSEA. This CDR3 reads CSVVGQDKNIQYF. DNA for the CDR3: TGCAGCGTTGTTGGCCAGGATAAAAACATTCAGTACTTC.

There are a few counts of this clone. The chain employs TRBV9 and TRBJ2-3; TRBD1 matches at 7 bases. CDR1 SGDLS and CDR2 YYNGEE come from the germline V gene. The CDR3 has 15 amino acids. V lost 5 bases to trimming and J lost 3 bases; unmatched junction nucleotides: 9. The CDR3, as DNA: TGTGCCAGCAGTCCCGACAGGGTAAGAACAGATACGCAGTATTTT. Its translation is CASSPDRVRTDTQYF.

The chain links TRBV19 to TRBJ1-1, with TRBD1 matching 7 bases. In germline, CDR1 is LNHDA, CDR2 SQIVND (reference sequence). The CDR3 spans 18 residues. V lost 3 bases, J lost 0 bases, and 13 bases stayed unmatched. CDR3 DNA sequence: TGTGCCAGTAGTATCGAATTCCAGGGACAGTACATGAACACTGAAGCTTTCTTT. Translating it yields CASSIEFQGQYMNTEAFF.

This clone was counted between two and nine times. The rearrangement links TRBV7-9 to TRBJ1-6; D gene ambiguous. The CDR3 totals 15 residues. Germline V gene lookup returns CDR1 SEHNR and CDR2 FQNEAQ (reference sequence). Trimming shortened V by 6 bases and J by 0 bases, and 9 bases separated the two germline ends. CDR3 sequence (DNA): TGTGCCAGCAGAGGGAGGAGCTCCTATAATTCACCCCTCCACTTT. Amino acids: CASRGRSSYNSPLHF.

V is TRBV27 and J is TRBJ2-3; D not resolved. The CDR3 runs to 15 residues. Trimming removed 2 bases from V and 5 bases from J, with 14 bases in between. Germline lookup yields CDR1 MNHEY and CDR2 SMNVEV (reference sequence). The CDR3 DNA sequence: TGTGCCAGCAGTTTAAACAGTTTGTTAGGAGATACGCAGTATTTT. This codes for CASSLNSLLGDTQYF.

This clone was recorded only once. The gene calls are TRBV3-1 (or the pseudogene TRBV3-2) and TRBJ1-4, with TRBD1 as a possible D gene (6 bases). The CDR3 is 15 residues long. Trimming cost V 4 bases and J 11 bases, with 20 bases left between them. Germline CDR1 is LGHDT and CDR2 is YNNKEL (reference sequence). The CDR3 DNA is TGTGCCAGCAGCCCCCGGACAGCGGAGGCTGCGAAACTGTTTTTT. Its translation: CASSPRTAEAAKLFF.

V usage is TRBV5-4 and J usage is TRBJ1-2, with TRBD1 matching 8 bases. The CDR3 loop spans 14 amino acids. From germline, CDR1 is SGHNT and CDR2 YYREEE (reference sequence). The V gene end was trimmed by 9 bases and the J gene end by 8 bases; junction bases not matched to a gene: 15. The CDR3 reads CAISRQGAVQGYTF. The CDR3 DNA reads TGTGCCATCTCACGGCAGGGGGCAGTTCAAGGCTACACCTTC.

The chain recombines TRBV27 with TRBJ2-3, with no clear D. The germline V and J ends were trimmed by 5 bases and 0 bases, with 9 bases remaining between them. The CDR3 is made up of 14 amino acids. Germline V gene data show CDR1 as MNHEY and CDR2 as SMNVEV (reference sequence). DNA of the CDR3: TGTGCCAGCAGTACCCTGCCAAGCACAGATACGCAGTATTTT. It encodes CASSTLPSTDTQYF.

This clone was seen a handful of times. This sequence joins TRBV18 and TRBJ1-5; possible D gene TRBD1, 6 bases. V was clipped by 6 bases and J by 5 bases, with 17 bases between them. Germline CDR1 reads KGHSH; CDR2 reads LQKENI. The CDR3 is 15 amino acids. The CDR3 loop reads CASSASGEGDQPQHF. As DNA, the CDR3 is TGTGCCAGCTCCGCATCGGGGGAGGGGGATCAGCCCCAGCATTTT.

This clone was detected only a few times. V and J are TRBV10-2 and TRBJ1-5; the D gene is possibly TRBD1 (6 bases). In germline, CDR1 is WSHSY, CDR2 SAAADI. Trimming stripped 3 bases from V and 1 base from J, with 16 bases between. The CDR3 runs to 17 residues. The CDR3 loop reads CASSDGWGGRSNQPQHF. CDR3 DNA sequence: TGCGCCAGCAGTGACGGTTGGGGGGGCAGGAGCAATCAGCCCCAGCATTTT.

The V call is TRBV19, the J call TRBJ1-5; a possible D gene is TRBD1 (6 bases). This CDR3 is 16 amino acids long. Germline assignment: CDR1 LNHDA and CDR2 SQIVND (reference sequence). Trimming removed 5 bases at V and 4 bases at J, with 18 bases between. The CDR3 DNA reads TGTGCCAGTAGTGATATACTCCGGGACAAGAATCAGCCCCAGCATTTT. Protein: CASSDILRDKNQPQHF. Together with reference TRBV19 and TRBJ1-5, the CDR3 gives the full variable domain: DGGITQSPKYLFRKEGQNVTLSCEQNLNHDAMYWYRQDPGQGLRLIYYSQIVNDFQKGDIAEGYSVSREKKESFPLTVTSAQKNPTAFYLCASSDILRDKNQPQHFGDGTRLSIL.

This clone was found a few times. This chain connects TRBV19 to TRBJ2-1; 7 bases align to TRBD1. Germline loops: CDR1 LNHDA, CDR2 SQIVND (reference sequence). Trimming at V came to 4 bases and at J to 4 bases, leaving 4 bases not matched to a gene. This CDR3 has 14 residues. DNA for the CDR3: TGTGCCAGTAGTAGGTCGGACAGGTACAATGAGCAGTTCTTC. Protein sequence: CASSRSDRYNEQFF.

The rearrangement joins TRBV7-2 to TRBJ2-2, with TRBD2 matching over 11 bases. V lost 6 bases to trimming and J lost 6 bases; unmatched junction nucleotides: 0. Germline-derived CDR1 and CDR2 are SGHTA and FQGNSA. This CDR3 is built from 13 residues. This CDR3 reads CASRLAGAGELFF. CDR3 bases: TGTGCCAGCAGACTAGCGGGAGCCGGGGAGCTGTTTTTT. The variable domain in full, with the rest retrieved from reference TRBV7-2 and TRBJ2-2, is GAGVSQSPSNKVTEKGKDVELRCDPISGHTALYWYRQSLGQGLEFLIYFQGNSAPDKSGLPSDRFSAERTGGSVSTLTIQRTQQEDSAVYLCASRLAGAGELFFGEGSRLTVL.

The chain has TRBV7-9 and TRBJ1-2; 7 bases align to TRBD1. This CDR3 is 14 amino acids long. Germline-derived CDR1 and CDR2 are SEHNR and FQNEAQ (reference sequence). V lost 5 bases, J lost 11 bases, and 14 bases stayed unmatched. The CDR3 is CASSQTQGPPGYTF. CDR3 nucleotide sequence: TGTGCCAGCAGCCAAACACAGGGGCCGCCGGGGTACACCTTC.

This chain uses TRBV29-1 with TRBJ1-1; D is possibly TRBD1 (6 bases). The ends were cut back, 6 bases at V and 4 bases at J, with 18 bases in the middle. The germline gives CDR1 SQVTM, CDR2 ANQGSEA. This CDR3 is 14 amino acids long. DNA for the CDR3: TGCAGCGTCCATCCACAGGGAGGGGGCACTGAAGCTTTCTTT. This encodes CSVHPQGGGTEAFF.

In DNA form, the CDR3 reads TGTGCCAGCAGTTCTAGGACCGAGCAGTACTTC. This gives the protein CASSSRTEQYF. The chain is built from TRBV12-3 or TRBV12-4 and TRBJ2-7; D is ambiguous. The CDR3 totals 11 residues. V dropped 4 bases and J dropped 6 bases, with 7 bases sitting between them.

The chain links TRBV6-5 to TRBJ2-7; TRBD2 matches 10 bases. The V gene's germline CDR1 is MNHEY and CDR2 SVGAGI. The CDR3 length is 14 residues. Trimming at V came to 7 bases and at J to 5 bases, leaving 8 bases not matched to a gene. The CDR3 spells CASTPGTSAHEQYF. CDR3 sequence (DNA): TGTGCCAGCACCCCTGGGACTAGCGCCCACGAGCAGTACTTC.